This is a list of T cell receptor beta chains from one sample in a study of tumor and adjacent non-tumor tissue in lung cancer. One entry per CDR3 protein, called by TCRdb with MiXCR from the multiplex PCR reads. The profile shows some 74,000 distinct CDR3 sequences, 72% of them singletons. Source material: lung tumor tissue. These receptors were obtained from a woman aged 40 to 50 with non-small cell lung cancer. The CDR3 runs from the conserved cysteine through the conserved F or W. The D gene is left open where the match is weak. Only part of the rows carry a size: once, few, many, or a class if the clone is expanded.

j_gene	abundance	d_gene	v_gene	CDR3aa	CDR3nt
TRBJ2-3	few	TRBD2	TRBV9	CASSVELAGGTKDTQYF	TGTGCCAGCAGCGTAGAGCTAGCGGGGGGGACCAAAGATACGCAGTATTTT
TRBJ2-7	once	-	TRBV11-1	CASRLESGAYEQYF	TGTGCCAGCAGATTAGAGTCAGGGGCCTACGAGCAGTACTTC
TRBJ1-5	-	-	TRBV25-1	CASSEYVTEATVPDNQPQHF	TGTGCCAGCAGTGAATATGTAACAGAGGCTACCGTCCCTGACAATCAGCCCCAGCATTTT
TRBJ2-7	once	-	TRBV6-5	CTTSYGGSGRYEQYF	TGTACCACTAGTTACGGGGGTTCCGGACGGTACGAGCAGTACTTC
TRBJ2-2	-	-	TRBV19	CASTLSGYGELFF	TGTGCCAGTACCCTCTCGGGGTATGGGGAGCTGTTTTTT
TRBJ1-1	-	-	TRBV11-2	CASSLESGLADSEAFF	TGTGCCAGCAGTTTAGAGTCAGGCTTGGCGGACTCTGAAGCTTTCTTT
TRBJ2-1	-	-	TRBV6-6	CASSWGGAYNDQFF	TGTGCCAGCAGCTGGGGCGGAGCATACAATGATCAGTTCTTC
TRBJ2-1	-	-	TRBV4-1	CTSSQRGHPQFF	TGCACCAGCAGCCAGAGGGGTCATCCGCAGTTCTTC
TRBJ2-7	-	-	TRBV6-1	CASTGLGDEQYF	TGTGCCAGCACTGGGCTTGGCGACGAGCAGTACTTC
TRBJ2-2	-	TRBD1	TRBV12-3/TRBV12-4	CASTPGRGSTGELFF	TGTGCCAGTACTCCGGGCAGGGGGAGCACCGGGGAGCTGTTTTTT
TRBJ2-7	-	TRBD1	TRBV7-8	CASSLGGQGDHEQYF	TGTGCCAGCAGCTTAGGAGGACAGGGGGACCACGAGCAATACTTC
TRBJ2-7	-	-	TRBV5-1	CASNSGLNYEQYF	TGTGCCAGCAATTCGGGTCTTAACTACGAGCAGTACTTC
TRBJ1-4	many	TRBD1	TRBV4-2	CASSQGTGDNEKLFF	TGTGCCAGCAGCCAAGGCACAGGGGATAATGAAAAACTGTTTTTT
TRBJ2-3	once	-	TRBV12-5	CPSGFLQPGTDTQYF	TGTCCTAGTGGTTTCCTTCAGCCGGGCACAGATACACAGTATTTT
TRBJ2-3	-	TRBD2	TRBV4-2	CTSSQDYGTSGSIPDTQCF	TGTACCAGCAGCCAAGATTATGGGACTAGCGGGAGTATTCCAGATACGCAGTGTTTT
TRBJ2-1	-	-	TRBV11-1	CASSLWVTDYNEQFF	TGTGCCAGTAGCTTATGGGTGACAGATTACAATGAGCAGTTCTTC
TRBJ2-1	-	-	TRBV6-5	CASTSRLSSYNEQFF	TGTGCCAGCACATCGAGACTCAGCTCCTACAATGAGCAGTTCTTC
TRBJ2-1	many	TRBD2	TRBV20-1	CSARDTGGGGYEQFF	TGCAGTGCTAGAGATACGGGAGGGGGTGGCTATGAGCAGTTCTTC
TRBJ1-5	-	TRBD1	TRBV6-5	CASRKIQGAGQPHHF	TGTGCCAGCAGGAAAATACAGGGGGCGGGTCAACCCCATCATTTT
TRBJ2-7	many	-	TRBV5-6	CASSYGQSSYEQYF	TGTGCCAGCAGCTACGGGCAAAGCTCCTACGAGCAGTACTTC
TRBJ2-5	many	TRBD2	TRBV10-1	CASSEPSGGTKETQYF	TGCGCCAGCAGTGAGCCTAGCGGGGGGACAAAGGAGACCCAGTACTTC
TRBJ1-2	many	-	TRBV24-1	CATSDYQYGYTF	TGTGCCACCAGTGATTATCAATATGGCTACACCTTC
TRBJ2-3	-	TRBD1	TRBV6-6	CVNRKGQGFSDTQYF	TGTGTCAACAGAAAGGGACAGGGGTTCTCAGATACGCAGTATTTT
TRBJ1-6	-	-	TRBV12-3/TRBV12-4	CDSSSSSSPLHF	TGTGACAGCAGTTCTTCAAGTTCACCCCTCCACTTT
TRBJ2-1	-	TRBD2	TRBV11-2	CASSSRIVTSGGHRDQFF	TGTGCCAGCAGCTCGCGCATCGTAACTAGCGGGGGACATAGGGACCAGTTCTTC
TRBJ2-7	many	TRBD1	TRBV6-1	CASRENRGDRDSYEQYF	TGTGCCAGCAGAGAAAACAGGGGGGACAGGGACTCCTACGAGCAGTACTTC
TRBJ2-7	-	-	TRBV24-1	CATSDTKGYSYDQYF	TGTGCCACCAGTGACACCAAGGGCTACTCCTACGATCAGTACTTC
TRBJ2-7	-	-	TRBV12-3/TRBV12-4	CAGSASVGAYEQYF	TGTGCCGGCAGTGCTAGCGTGGGGGCCTACGAGCAGTACTTC
TRBJ2-3	many	-	TRBV5-6	CASSGDLTDTQYF	TGTGCCAGCAGCGGGGACCTCACAGATACGCAGTATTTT
TRBJ2-3	many	-	TRBV6-2/TRBV6-3	CASSPRMGGDTQYF	TGTGCCAGCAGTCCCCGCATGGGGGGAGATACGCAGTATTTT
TRBJ2-1	-	-	TRBV11-3	CASSFRLQGNNEQFF	TGTGCCAGCAGCTTTCGGCTACAAGGTAACAATGAGCAGTTCTTC
TRBJ1-2	many	-	TRBV30	CAWKIAYGYTF	TGTGCCTGGAAAATCGCGTATGGCTACACCTTC
TRBJ2-6	-	-	TRBV11-2	CASSPNLKGSRANVLTF	TGTGCCAGCAGCCCCAACTTGAAGGGCTCTAGGGCCAACGTCCTAACTTTC
TRBJ2-3	-	-	TRBV25-1	CANSEWLGASTDTQYF	TGTGCCAACAGTGAATGGTTAGGGGCTAGCACAGATACGCAGTATTTT
TRBJ2-7	-	TRBD2	TRBV11-2	CASSVRGLRYEQYF	TGTGCCAGCAGTGTACGGGGACTACGGTACGAGCAGTACTTC
TRBJ2-1	-	TRBD2	TRBV4-2	CASSQYNGLAGDSGTYNEEFF	TGTGCCAGTAGCCAATACAATGGACTAGCGGGAGACAGCGGCACCTACAATGAGGAGTTCTTC
TRBJ2-1	-	-	TRBV29-1	CSVAAGQNRNEQFF	TGCAGCGTTGCCGCGGGACAGAACCGCAATGAGCAGTTCTTC
TRBJ2-1	-	TRBD2	TRBV11-2	CASSLGLTSGSHEQFF	TGTGCCAGCAGCTTAGGATTAACCAGCGGGAGTCATGAGCAGTTCTTC
TRBJ2-3	-	-	TRBV11-2	CVSSLNRPYTDTQYF	TGTGTTAGCAGCTTAAACAGGCCCTATACAGATACGCAGTACTTT
TRBJ1-5	-	-	TRBV6-2/TRBV6-3	CASSSRRARNQPQHF	TGTGCCAGCAGTTCCCGACGGGCCCGTAATCAGCCCCAGCATTTT
TRBJ1-2	many	TRBD1	TRBV28	CASSSGTGTANYGYTF	TGTGCCAGCAGTTCCGGGACAGGGACGGCTAACTATGGCTACACCTTC
TRBJ2-3	many	TRBD2	TRBV5-1	CASSLPSGSGEDTQYF	TGCGCCAGCAGCCTGCCTAGCGGGAGCGGTGAAGATACGCAGTATTTT
TRBJ2-3	-	TRBD1	TRBV7-8	CDGSYYGQAAEVDTQYF	TGTGACGGCAGCTACTATGGACAGGCGGCGGAGGTGGATACGCAGTATTTT
TRBJ2-3	-	-	TRBV24-1	CATSDSWDNSTQYF	TGTGCCACCAGTGATAGCTGGGACAACTCAACGCAGTACTTT